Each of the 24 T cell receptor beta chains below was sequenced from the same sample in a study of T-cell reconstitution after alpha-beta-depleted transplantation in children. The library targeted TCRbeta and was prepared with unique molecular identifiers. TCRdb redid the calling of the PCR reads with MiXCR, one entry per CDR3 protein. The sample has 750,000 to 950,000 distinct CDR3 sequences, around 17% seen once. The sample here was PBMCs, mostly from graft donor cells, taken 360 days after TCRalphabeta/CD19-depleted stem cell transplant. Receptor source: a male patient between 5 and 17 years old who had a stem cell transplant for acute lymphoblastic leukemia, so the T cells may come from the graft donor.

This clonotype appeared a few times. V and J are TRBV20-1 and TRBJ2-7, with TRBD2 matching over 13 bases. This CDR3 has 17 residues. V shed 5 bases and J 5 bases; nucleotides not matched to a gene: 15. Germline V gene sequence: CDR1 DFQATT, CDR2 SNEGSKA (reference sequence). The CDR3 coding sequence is TGCAGTGCTGAGACCACCATGACTAGCGGGAGGAACGACGAGCAGTACTTC. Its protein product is CSAETTMTSGRNDEQYF.

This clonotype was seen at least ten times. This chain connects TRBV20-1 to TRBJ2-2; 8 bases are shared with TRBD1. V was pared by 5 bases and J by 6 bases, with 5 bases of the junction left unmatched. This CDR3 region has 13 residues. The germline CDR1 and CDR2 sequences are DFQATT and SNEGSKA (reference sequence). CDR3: CSAWQGAPGELFF. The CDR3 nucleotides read TGCAGTGCTTGGCAGGGGGCTCCCGGGGAGCTGTTTTTT.

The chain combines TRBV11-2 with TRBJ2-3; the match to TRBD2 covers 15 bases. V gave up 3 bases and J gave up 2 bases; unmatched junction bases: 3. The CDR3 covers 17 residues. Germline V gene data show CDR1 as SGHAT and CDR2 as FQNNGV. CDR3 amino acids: CASSLGLAGGNTDTQYF. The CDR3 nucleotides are TGTGCCAGCAGCTTGGGACTAGCGGGAGGAAACACAGATACGCAGTATTTT.

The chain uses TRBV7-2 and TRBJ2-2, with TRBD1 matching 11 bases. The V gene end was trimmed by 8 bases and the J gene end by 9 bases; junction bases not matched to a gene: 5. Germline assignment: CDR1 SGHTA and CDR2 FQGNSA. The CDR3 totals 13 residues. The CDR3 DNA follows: TGTGCCAGCGGACAGGGGGCAGGCCGGGAGCTGTTTTTT. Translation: CASGQGAGRELFF.

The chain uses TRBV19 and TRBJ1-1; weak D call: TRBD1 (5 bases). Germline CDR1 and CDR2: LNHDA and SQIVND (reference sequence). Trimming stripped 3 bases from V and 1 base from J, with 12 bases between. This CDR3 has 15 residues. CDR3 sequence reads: CASSIGAGRNTEAFF. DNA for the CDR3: TGTGCCAGTAGTATTGGGGCAGGGCGGAACACTGAAGCTTTCTTT.

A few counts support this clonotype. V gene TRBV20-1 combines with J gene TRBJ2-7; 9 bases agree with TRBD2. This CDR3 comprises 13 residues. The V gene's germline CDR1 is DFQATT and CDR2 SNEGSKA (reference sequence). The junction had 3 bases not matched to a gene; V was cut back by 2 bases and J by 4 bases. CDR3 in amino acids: CSARSLAGYEQYF. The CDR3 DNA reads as TGCAGTGCTAGAAGTCTAGCGGGGTACGAGCAGTACTTC.

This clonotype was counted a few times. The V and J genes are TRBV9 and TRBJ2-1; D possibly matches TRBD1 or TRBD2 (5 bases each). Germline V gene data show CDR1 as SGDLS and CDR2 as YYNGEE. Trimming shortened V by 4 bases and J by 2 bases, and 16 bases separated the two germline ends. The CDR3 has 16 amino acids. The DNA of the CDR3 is TGTGCCAGCAGCATACTCGGGACCCCGCCCTACAATGAGCAGTTCTTC. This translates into CASSILGTPPYNEQFF.

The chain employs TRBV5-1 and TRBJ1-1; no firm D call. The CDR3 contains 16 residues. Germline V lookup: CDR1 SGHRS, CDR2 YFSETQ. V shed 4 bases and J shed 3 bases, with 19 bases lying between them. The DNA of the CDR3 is TGCGCCAGCAGCCTAACCCCGACTGTCCGGTACACTGAAGCTTTCTTT. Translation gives CASSLTPTVRYTEAFF.

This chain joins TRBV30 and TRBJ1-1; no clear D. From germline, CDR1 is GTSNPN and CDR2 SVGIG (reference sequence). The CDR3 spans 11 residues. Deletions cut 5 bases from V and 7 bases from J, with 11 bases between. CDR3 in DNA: TGTGCCTGGGACTTGTCCAATGAAGCTTTCTTT. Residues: CAWDLSNEAFF.

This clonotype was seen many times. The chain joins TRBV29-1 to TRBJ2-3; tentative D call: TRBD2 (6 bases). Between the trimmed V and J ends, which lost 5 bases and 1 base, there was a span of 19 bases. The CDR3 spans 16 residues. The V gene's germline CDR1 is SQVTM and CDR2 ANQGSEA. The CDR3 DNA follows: TGCAGCGTTCGGGGGACGGAGGACTCGGGCACAGATACGCAGTATTTT. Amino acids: CSVRGTEDSGTDTQYF.

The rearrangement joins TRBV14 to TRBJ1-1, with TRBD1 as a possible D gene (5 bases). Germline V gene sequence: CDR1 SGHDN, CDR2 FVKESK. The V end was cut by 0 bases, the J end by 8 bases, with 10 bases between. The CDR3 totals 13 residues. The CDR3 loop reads CASSQEGTAEAFF. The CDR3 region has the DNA TGTGCCAGCAGCCAAGAAGGGACGGCCGAAGCTTTCTTT.

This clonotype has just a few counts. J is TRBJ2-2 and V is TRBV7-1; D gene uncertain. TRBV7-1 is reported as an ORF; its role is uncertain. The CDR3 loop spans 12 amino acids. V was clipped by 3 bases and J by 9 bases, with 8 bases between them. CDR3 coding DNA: TGTGCCAGCAGCTCCCCGACATGGGAGCTGTTTTTT. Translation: CASSSPTWELFF.

The CDR3 region is CASLQTRQHLDTQYF. In DNA, the CDR3 is TGTGCCAGCTTACAGACTCGGCAGCACTTGGATACGCAGTATTTT. V and J are TRBV18 and TRBJ2-3; no definite D call. There are 15 residues in the CDR3. Germline V gives CDR1 KGHSH, CDR2 LQKENI. V was pared by 7 bases and J by 6 bases, with 20 bases between. The whole variable domain, remainder taken from reference TRBV18 and TRBJ2-3, is NAGVMQNPRHLVRRRGQEARLRCSPMKGHSHVYWYRQLPEEGLKFMVYLQKENIIDESGMPKERFSAEFPKEGPSILRIQQVVRGDSAAYFCASLQTRQHLDTQYFGPGTRLTVL.

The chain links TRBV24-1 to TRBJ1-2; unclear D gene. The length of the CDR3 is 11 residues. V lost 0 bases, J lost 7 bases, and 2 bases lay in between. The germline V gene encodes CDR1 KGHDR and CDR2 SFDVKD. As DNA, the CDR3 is TGTGCCACCAGTGATTTGTTTGGCTACACCTTC. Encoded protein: CATSDLFGYTF.

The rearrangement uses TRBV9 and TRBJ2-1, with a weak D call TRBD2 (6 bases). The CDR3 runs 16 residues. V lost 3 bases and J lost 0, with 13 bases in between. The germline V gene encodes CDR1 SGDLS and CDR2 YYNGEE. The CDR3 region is CASSARDLPSYNEQFF. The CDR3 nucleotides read TGTGCCAGCAGCGCGAGGGACTTACCCTCCTACAATGAGCAGTTCTTC.

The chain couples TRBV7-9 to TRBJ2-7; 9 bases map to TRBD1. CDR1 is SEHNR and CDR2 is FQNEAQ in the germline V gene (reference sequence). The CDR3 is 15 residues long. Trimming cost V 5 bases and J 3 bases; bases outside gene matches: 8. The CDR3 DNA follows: TGTGCCAGCAGCCATCCGGGACAGGGATACTACGAGCAGTACTTC. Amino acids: CASSHPGQGYYEQYF. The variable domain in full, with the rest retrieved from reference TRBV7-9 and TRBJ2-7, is DTGVSQNPRHKITKRGQNVTFRCDPISEHNRLYWYRQTLGQGPEFLTYFQNEAQLEKSRLLSDRFSAERPKGSFSTLEIQRTEQGDSAMYLCASSHPGQGYYEQYFGPGTRLTVT.

CDR3 in amino acids: CSALTSGRRYEQYF. In DNA form, the CDR3 reads TGCAGTGCGTTGACTAGCGGGAGGCGGTACGAGCAGTACTTC. The J gene is TRBJ2-7, the V gene TRBV20-1; 13 bases match TRBD2. The germline V gene has CDR1 DFQATT and CDR2 SNEGSKA (reference sequence). Trimming cost V 6 bases and J 4 bases; bases outside gene matches: 6. The CDR3 is 14 amino acids.

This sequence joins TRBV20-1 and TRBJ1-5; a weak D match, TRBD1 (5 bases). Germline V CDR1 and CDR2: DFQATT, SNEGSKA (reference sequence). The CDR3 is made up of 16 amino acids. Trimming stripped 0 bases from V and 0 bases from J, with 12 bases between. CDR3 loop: CSARDWGHHSNQPQHF. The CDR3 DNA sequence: TGCAGTGCTAGAGATTGGGGCCACCATAGCAATCAGCCCCAGCATTTT.

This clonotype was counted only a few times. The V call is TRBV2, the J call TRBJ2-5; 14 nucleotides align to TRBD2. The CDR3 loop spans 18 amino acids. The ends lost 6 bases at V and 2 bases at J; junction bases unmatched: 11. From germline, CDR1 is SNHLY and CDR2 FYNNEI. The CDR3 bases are TGTGCCAGCAGCCTGGGACTAGCGGGAGTGGTCGGGCAAGAGACCCAGTACTTC. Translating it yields CASSLGLAGVVGQETQYF.

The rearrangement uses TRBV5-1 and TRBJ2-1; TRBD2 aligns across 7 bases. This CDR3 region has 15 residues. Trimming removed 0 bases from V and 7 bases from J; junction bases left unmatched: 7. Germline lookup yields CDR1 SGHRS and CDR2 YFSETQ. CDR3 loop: CASSLARLAVNEQFF. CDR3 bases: TGCGCCAGCAGCTTGGCCCGTCTAGCGGTAAATGAGCAGTTCTTC.

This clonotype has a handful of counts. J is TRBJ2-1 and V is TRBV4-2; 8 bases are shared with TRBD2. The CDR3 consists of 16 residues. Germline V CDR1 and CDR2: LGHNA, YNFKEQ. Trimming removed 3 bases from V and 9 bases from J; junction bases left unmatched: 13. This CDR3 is CASSHTWPGLAGEQFF. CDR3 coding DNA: TGTGCCAGCAGCCACACTTGGCCAGGGCTAGCGGGTGAGCAGTTCTTC.

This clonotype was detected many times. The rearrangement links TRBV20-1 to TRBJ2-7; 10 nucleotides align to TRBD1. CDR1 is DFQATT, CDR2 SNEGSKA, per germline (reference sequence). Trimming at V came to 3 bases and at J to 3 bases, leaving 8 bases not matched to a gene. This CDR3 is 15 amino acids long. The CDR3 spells CSASPTTGGLYEQYF. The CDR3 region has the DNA TGCAGTGCTAGTCCCACGACAGGGGGCCTCTACGAGCAGTACTTC.

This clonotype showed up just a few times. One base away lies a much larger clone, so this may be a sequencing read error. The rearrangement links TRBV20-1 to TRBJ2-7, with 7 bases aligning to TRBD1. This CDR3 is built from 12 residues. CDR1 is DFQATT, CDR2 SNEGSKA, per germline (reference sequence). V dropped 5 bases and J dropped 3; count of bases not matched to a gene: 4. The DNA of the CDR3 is TGCAGTGCTTGGGACAGTCACTACGAGCAGTACTTC. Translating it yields CSAWDSHYEQYF.

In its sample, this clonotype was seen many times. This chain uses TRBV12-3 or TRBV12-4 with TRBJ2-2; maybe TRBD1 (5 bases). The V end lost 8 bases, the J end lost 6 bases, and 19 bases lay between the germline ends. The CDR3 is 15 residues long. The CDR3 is CASWERGGSAGELFF. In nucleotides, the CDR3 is TGTGCCAGCTGGGAAAGGGGCGGAAGTGCCGGGGAGCTGTTTTTT.